A single sample is the source of the 30 T cell receptor beta chains below, sequenced in a study of patients and donors after allogeneic stem cell transplantation (dated by TCRdb to about 2020). The library came from RT-PCR. Sequencing instrument: NextSeq 550. The public reads were run again by TCRdb, first through fastp at Q25 and then through MiXCR, and only productive beta chains were kept. Rows are combined by CDR3 protein, so each entry shows the most common genes and DNA. The sample has approximately 410,000 distinct CDR3 sequences on record, about a sixth of them singletons. The ten largest clones capture around 6.8% of the sample. The sequenced material came from blood, either unsorted or a sorted T cell fraction (not recorded which). The receptor set was obtained from a human donor who was either an allogeneic HSCT recipient or a stem cell or donor lymphocyte infusion donor (not recorded which). It is not recorded whose cells these are; they may come from a transplant donor.

This clonotype was counted a few times. The rearrangement joins TRBV6-5 to TRBJ2-5; maybe TRBD2 (5 bases). Germline V gene data show CDR1 as MNHEY and CDR2 as SVGAGI. V was clipped by 6 bases and J by 9 bases, with 14 bases between them. The CDR3 spans 12 residues. CDR3 residues: CASRSPTAAQYF. CDR3 bases: TGTGCCAGCAGATCGCCAACAGCGGCCCAGTACTTC.

The gene calls are TRBV12-3 or TRBV12-4 and TRBJ1-2, with D perhaps TRBD1 (6 bases). The CDR3 totals 13 residues. The V and J ends lost 6 bases and 4 bases respectively, with 12 bases between them. As DNA, the CDR3 is TGTGCCAGCAGCCGAAGGGGGGGCTATGGCTACACCTTC. Translation gives CASSRRGGYGYTF.

This clonotype was counted at least ten times. The V and J genes are TRBV12-3 or TRBV12-4 and TRBJ2-1, with D possibly matching TRBD2 (7 bases). This CDR3 spans 15 amino acids. V lost 8 bases to trimming and J lost 7 bases, with 21 bases between them. As DNA, the CDR3 is TGTGCCAGCCGAGGGAGGGGGGCCAAGATGAATGAGCAGTTCTTC. It yields the protein CASRGRGAKMNEQFF.

This clonotype was observed a handful of times. The gene calls are TRBV20-1 and TRBJ1-1, with 11 bases lining up with TRBD1. Germline CDR1 DFQATT, CDR2 SNEGSKA (reference sequence). The junction had 7 bases not matched to a gene; V was cut back by 6 bases and J by 7 bases. This CDR3 contains 13 residues. CDR3 sequence reads: CSAPRTGGREAFF. The DNA for the CDR3 is TGCAGTGCCCCTAGGACAGGGGGCCGTGAAGCTTTCTTT.

This clonotype was observed a few times. The chain couples TRBV5-5 to TRBJ1-2; 7 bases line up with TRBD1. With 5 bases clipped from V and 3 bases from J, the junction kept 7 bases outside the gene matches. Germline CDR1 reads SGHKS; CDR2 reads YYEKEE (reference sequence). This CDR3 has 14 residues. CDR3 nucleotide sequence: TGTGCCAGCAGTTTTTCCCAGGGGGACTATGGCTACACCTTC. Amino acid sequence: CASSFSQGDYGYTF.

The sample holds a few counts of this clonotype. V and J are TRBV5-1 and TRBJ2-1, with a weak D call TRBD1 (6 bases). CDR1 is SGHRS and CDR2 is YFSETQ in the germline V gene. The CDR3 runs 15 residues. Trimming shortened V by 3 bases and J by 5 bases, and 15 bases separated the two germline ends. CDR3 in DNA: TGCGCCAGCAGCTCAACAGGGTCGTCCGACAATGAGCAGTTCTTC. It is translated as CASSSTGSSDNEQFF.

This clonotype came up many times. This chain uses TRBV20-1 with TRBJ2-2, with 7 bases lining up with TRBD2. CDR3 length: 16 residues. Looked up from germline, CDR1 is DFQATT and CDR2 is SNEGSKA (reference sequence). V shed 1 base and J 5 bases; nucleotides not matched to a gene: 10. The CDR3 spells CSARGGGRIVTGELFF. The CDR3 nucleotides read TGCAGTGCTAGAGGGGGCGGGAGAATCGTTACCGGGGAGCTGTTTTTT.

The chain combines TRBV12-5 with TRBJ2-4; 7 bases line up with TRBD2. Germline-derived CDR1 and CDR2 are LGHNT and FRNRAP. Trimming at V came to 5 bases and at J to 9 bases, leaving 4 bases not matched to a gene. The CDR3 spans 12 residues. This chain's CDR3 is CASGERGGIQYF. DNA for the CDR3: TGTGCTAGTGGTGAGCGGGGCGGCATTCAGTACTTC. Complete variable domain (other parts from reference TRBV12-5 and TRBJ2-4): DARVTQTPRHKVTEMGQEVTMRCQPILGHNTVFWYRQTMMQGLELLAYFRNRAPLDDSGMPKDRFSAEMPDATLATLKIQPSEPRDSAVYFCASGERGGIQYFGAGTRLSVL.

The chain carries TRBV24-1 and TRBJ1-5; D unclear. The CDR3 loop spans 15 amino acids. CDR1 is KGHDR and CDR2 is SFDVKD in the germline V gene. V gave up 4 bases and J gave up 2 bases, with 11 bases separating them. The CDR3 loop reads CATSDPSGGNQPQHF. CDR3 bases: TGTGCCACCAGTGACCCGTCGGGAGGCAATCAGCCCCAGCATTTT.

The sample holds a few counts of this clonotype. The CDR3 loop reads CASSLGFWGAEYTEAFF. DNA for the CDR3: TGTGCCAGCAGCTTAGGTTTTTGGGGGGCCGAATACACTGAAGCTTTCTTT. This sequence joins TRBV7-8 and TRBJ1-1, with a tentative D call TRBD1 (6 bases). This CDR3 contains 17 residues. V gave up 1 base and J gave up 3 bases, with 18 bases separating them. Looked up from germline, CDR1 is SGHVS and CDR2 is FQNEAQ.

This chain uses TRBV4-1 with TRBJ1-5; D may be TRBD1 (5 bases). The CDR3 loop spans 14 amino acids. V was trimmed by 4 bases and J by 6 bases, leaving 13 bases between them. Germline CDR1 reads MGHRA; CDR2 reads YSYEKL. The CDR3 DNA follows: TGCGCCAGCAGCCCACCAACGAGGGGTCAGCCCCAGCATTTT. As protein: CASSPPTRGQPQHF.

The rearrangement uses TRBV9 and TRBJ2-3; TRBD2 matches at 8 bases. V was pared by 4 bases and J by 0 bases, with 4 bases of the junction left unmatched. The CDR3 has 15 amino acids. Per germline, CDR1 SGDLS and CDR2 YYNGEE. CDR3 loop: CASSRLASSTDTQYF. The CDR3 nucleotides read TGTGCCAGCAGCCGACTAGCGTCTAGCACAGATACGCAGTATTTT.

This clonotype was observed a handful of times. The J gene is TRBJ2-7, the V gene TRBV3-1, with 7 bases aligning to TRBD2. Germline CDR1 reads LGHDT; CDR2 reads YNNKEL (reference sequence). With V trimmed by 2 bases and J by 6 bases, 10 bases remained unmatched. The CDR3 covers 15 residues. This chain's CDR3 is CASSQPPERGGEQYF. Here the CDR3 DNA reads TGTGCCAGCAGCCAACCCCCGGAGCGGGGTGGCGAGCAGTACTTC.

The J gene is TRBJ1-5, the V gene TRBV7-9; 9 bases align to TRBD1. CDR1 and CDR2 (germline): SEHNR, FQNEAQ (reference sequence). The CDR3 is 16 amino acids. The J segment lost 4 bases and the V segment lost 0 bases, leaving 4 bases of the junction unmatched. The CDR3 DNA follows: TGTGCCAGCAGCTTAGCGGGACAGGGCAAAAATCAGCCCCAGCATTTT. Residues: CASSLAGQGKNQPQHF.

The sample holds many counts of this clonotype. The chain couples TRBV12-3 or TRBV12-4 to TRBJ2-3, with no clear D. The CDR3 contains 11 residues. V lost 5 bases and J lost 4, with 4 bases in between. CDR3 coding DNA: TGTGCCAGCAGTAGGGCAGATACGCAGTATTTT. Protein sequence: CASSRADTQYF.

This clonotype was observed at least ten times. The V and J genes are TRBV11-3 and TRBJ2-7, with D uncertain. Germline CDR1 reads SGHNT; CDR2 reads YENEEA. V was clipped by 1 base and J by 5 bases, with 9 bases between them. The CDR3 runs 13 residues. CDR3 region: CASSLGTANEQYF. The CDR3 DNA is TGTGCCAGCAGCTTAGGAACAGCCAACGAGCAGTACTTC.

Many counts were recorded for this clonotype. V is TRBV25-1 and J is TRBJ2-2, with 13 bases identical to TRBD2. This CDR3 is built from 17 residues. V lost 3 bases and J lost 3; bases outside the gene matches: 4. Per germline, CDR1 MGHDK and CDR2 SYGVNS. CDR3 sequence: CASSDRLAGGHTGELFF. The CDR3 DNA reads as TGTGCCAGCAGTGATCGACTAGCGGGGGGCCACACCGGGGAGCTGTTTTTT.

The rearrangement uses TRBV6-5 and TRBJ2-5; D ambiguous. Trimming stripped 0 bases from V and 5 bases from J, with 7 bases between. This CDR3 comprises 13 residues. Per the germline V gene, CDR1 is MNHEY and CDR2 is SVGAGI. The CDR3 DNA is TGTGCCAGCAGTTACTCTCTCAGGGAGACCCAGTACTTC. Amino acid sequence: CASSYSLRETQYF.

The J gene is TRBJ2-3, the V gene TRBV7-3; 10 bases align to TRBD2. V lost 5 bases and J lost 0; bases outside the gene matches: 8. Germline loops: CDR1 SGHTA, CDR2 FQGTGA. The CDR3 contains 17 residues. The CDR3 spells CASSMGLAPSSTDTQYF. Written as DNA, the CDR3 is TGTGCCAGCAGCATGGGACTAGCGCCGTCTAGCACAGATACGCAGTATTTT.

This clonotype was recorded many times. This rearrangement joins TRBV12-3 or TRBV12-4 to TRBJ1-6; maybe TRBD1 (5 bases). V gave up 2 bases and J gave up 10 bases, with 9 bases separating them. The CDR3 extends over 13 amino acids. In nucleotides, the CDR3 is TGTGCCAGCAGTTTATCGGGGGAGTCACCCCTCCACTTT. Its protein product is CASSLSGESPLHF.

V gene TRBV6-2 or TRBV6-3 combines with J gene TRBJ1-4; D is possibly TRBD1 (5 bases). The V end lost 8 bases, the J end lost 15 bases, and 16 bases lay between the germline ends. Per the germline V gene, CDR1 is MNHEY and CDR2 is SVGEGT. The CDR3 runs to 11 residues. Here the CDR3 reads CASSRAGSVFF. In nucleotides, the CDR3 is TGTGCCAGCTCCAGAGCAGGGAGCGTGTTTTTT.

This clonotype was seen a few times. The V and J genes are TRBV9 and TRBJ2-7; 7 positions match TRBD2. Germline assignment: CDR1 SGDLS and CDR2 YYNGEE. With 3 bases clipped from V and 5 bases from J, the junction kept 5 bases outside the gene matches. The CDR3 spans 13 residues. CDR3 sequence reads: CASSAWAGDEQYF. In DNA, the CDR3 is TGTGCCAGCAGCGCCTGGGCGGGAGACGAGCAGTACTTC.

The sample holds a few counts of this clonotype. This chain connects TRBV13 to TRBJ2-3; TRBD1 aligns across 8 bases. Germline loops: CDR1 PRHDT, CDR2 FYEKMQ (reference sequence). The length of the CDR3 is 18 residues. After removal of 4 bases from V and 2 bases from J, the junction contained 14 bases not matched to a gene. The CDR3 region is CASSSGQEQPSYTDTQYF. CDR3 bases: TGTGCCAGCAGCTCGGGACAGGAACAACCTTCTTACACAGATACGCAGTATTTT.

V gene TRBV6-1 combines with J gene TRBJ1-1; maybe TRBD1 (5 bases). Germline lookup yields CDR1 MNHNS and CDR2 SASEGT. With 6 bases removed from V and 0 bases from J, the gap between germline ends came to 14 bases. The CDR3 covers 15 residues. CDR3 protein: CASSQGSGLNTEAFF. The DNA of the CDR3 is TGTGCCAGCAGCCAAGGTTCAGGGCTGAACACTGAAGCTTTCTTT.

The sample holds a few counts of this clonotype. V is TRBV5-1 and J is TRBJ2-7; TRBD2 agrees at 9 bases. Germline CDR1 and CDR2: SGHRS and YFSETQ. This CDR3 comprises 16 residues. The junction had 10 bases not matched to a gene; V was cut back by 4 bases and J by 2 bases. The CDR3 coding sequence is TGCGCCAGCAGCGAGCGGGGGGACTCGGGGGCCTACGAGCAGTACTTC. It specifies CASSERGDSGAYEQYF.

This clonotype occurred a few times. The V call is TRBV12-3 or TRBV12-4, the J call TRBJ2-1, with 11 bases fitting TRBD2. J was trimmed by 4 bases and V by 6 bases; bases with no gene match: 2. This CDR3 is 14 amino acids long. For the CDR3, the DNA is TGTGCCAGCAGCCCTAGCGGGGGGTACAATGAGCAGTTCTTC. Amino acid sequence: CASSPSGGYNEQFF.

This chain links TRBV18 with TRBJ1-6; possible D gene TRBD1, 5 bases. This CDR3 has 14 amino acids. Germline assignment: CDR1 KGHSH and CDR2 LQKENI. The germline V and J ends were trimmed by 5 bases and 9 bases, with 14 bases remaining between them. DNA for the CDR3: TGTGCCAGCTCATCGGACAAAACGGCTTCACCCCTCCACTTT. It specifies CASSSDKTASPLHF.

The genes are TRBV7-3 and TRBJ2-2; D unresolved. The ends were cut back, 2 bases at V and 1 base at J, with 11 bases in the middle. The length of the CDR3 is 16 residues. Germline CDR1 is SGHTA and CDR2 is FQGTGA. The CDR3 nucleotides are TGTGCCAGCAGCTTAGGTACGGGCAGGAACACCGGGGAGCTGTTTTTT. It yields the protein CASSLGTGRNTGELFF.

This clonotype was seen more than once but under ten times. The chain employs TRBV6-1 and TRBJ2-3; D gene unclear. Germline V gene lookup returns CDR1 MNHNS and CDR2 SASEGT. The length of the CDR3 is 12 residues. V gave up 2 bases and J gave up 4 bases, with 4 bases separating them. Here the CDR3 DNA reads TGTGCCAGCAGTGAACGGGCAGATACGCAGTATTTT. Translated, it gives CASSERADTQYF.

This clonotype has a handful of counts. V and J are TRBV4-3 and TRBJ2-7; 8 bases fit TRBD1. Germline CDR1 is LGHNA and CDR2 is YSLEER. The length of the CDR3 is 17 residues. With V trimmed by 0 bases and J by 6 bases, 13 bases remained unmatched. The CDR3 here is CASSQDRFGQGAGEQYF. In DNA form, the CDR3 reads TGCGCCAGCAGCCAAGATCGGTTCGGGCAGGGGGCTGGCGAGCAGTACTTC.